This TCR beta chain was documented in a study of beta chain features in type 1 diabetes. Study-level results: Patients with Type 1 diabetes showed moderately but significantly shorter TCRB CDR3s in all four CD4+ subsets. More deletions and fewer insertions at VDJ junctions were seen in type 1 diabetes patients.

Reverse transcription of all isolated RNA meant that expressed TCRB transcripts were sequenced. The protocol was immunoSEQ multiplex PCR, while the TCRdb copy is restricted to in-frame clones and leaves out a portion. This sample has hundreds of thousands of clones, with about 11% found just once. This clone has a handful of counts. As yet, its antigen is unknown. Trimming shortened V by 2 bases and J by 2 bases, and 7 bases separated the two germline ends. CDR1 SGHVS and CDR2 FQNEAQ come from the germline V gene. The CDR3 spans 14 residues. Sequencing was carried out using naive CD4+ T cells from blood. The genes are TRBV7-8 and TRBJ1-5; D remains unclear. The TCR comes from a man younger than 45 with type 1 diabetes. The CDR3: CASSLMGGNQPQHF. The CDR3 bases are TGTGCCAGCAGCTTAATGGGAGGCAATCAGCCCCAGCATTTT.